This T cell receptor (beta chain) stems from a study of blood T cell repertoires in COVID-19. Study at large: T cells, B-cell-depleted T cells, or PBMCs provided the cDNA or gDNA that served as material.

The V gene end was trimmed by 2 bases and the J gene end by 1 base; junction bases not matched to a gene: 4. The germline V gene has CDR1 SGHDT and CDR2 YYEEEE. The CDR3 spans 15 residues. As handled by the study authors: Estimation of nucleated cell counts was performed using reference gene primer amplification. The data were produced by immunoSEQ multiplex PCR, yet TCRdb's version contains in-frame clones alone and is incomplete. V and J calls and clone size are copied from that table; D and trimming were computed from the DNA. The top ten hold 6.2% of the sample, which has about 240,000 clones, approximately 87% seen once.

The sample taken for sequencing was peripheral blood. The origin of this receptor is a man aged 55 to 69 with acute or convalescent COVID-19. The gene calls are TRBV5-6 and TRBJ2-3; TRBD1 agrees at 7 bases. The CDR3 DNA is TGTGCCAGCAGCTTTTTCGGGACAGGCACAGATACGCAGTATTTT. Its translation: CASSFFGTGTDTQYF.